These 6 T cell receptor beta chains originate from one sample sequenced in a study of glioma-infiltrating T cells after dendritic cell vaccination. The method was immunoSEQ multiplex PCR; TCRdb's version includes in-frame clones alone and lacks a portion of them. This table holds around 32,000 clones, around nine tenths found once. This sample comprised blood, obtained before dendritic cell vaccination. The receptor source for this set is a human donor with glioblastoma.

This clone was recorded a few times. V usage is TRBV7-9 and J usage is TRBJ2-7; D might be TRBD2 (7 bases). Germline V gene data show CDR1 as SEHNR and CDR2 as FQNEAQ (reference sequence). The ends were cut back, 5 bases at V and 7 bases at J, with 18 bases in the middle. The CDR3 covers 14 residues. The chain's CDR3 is CASSPHAGAREQYF. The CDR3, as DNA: TGTGCCAGCAGCCCCCACGCGGGGGCACGGGAGCAGTACTTC.

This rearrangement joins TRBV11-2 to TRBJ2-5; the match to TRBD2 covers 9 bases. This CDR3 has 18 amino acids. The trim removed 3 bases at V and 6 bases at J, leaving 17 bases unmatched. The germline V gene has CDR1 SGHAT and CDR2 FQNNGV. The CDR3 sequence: CASSLLRGGSMGMKTQYF. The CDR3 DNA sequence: TGTGCCAGCAGCTTGCTGCGGGGGGGCTCCATGGGTATGAAGACCCAGTACTTC.

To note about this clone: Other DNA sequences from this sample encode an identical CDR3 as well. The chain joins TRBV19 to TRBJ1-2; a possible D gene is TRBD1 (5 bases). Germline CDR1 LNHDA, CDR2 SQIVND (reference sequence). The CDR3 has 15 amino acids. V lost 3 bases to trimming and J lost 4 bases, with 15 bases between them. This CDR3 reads CASSMAGFFFYGYTF. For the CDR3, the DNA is TGTGCCAGTAGTATGGCAGGGTTTTTTTTCTATGGCTACACCTTC.

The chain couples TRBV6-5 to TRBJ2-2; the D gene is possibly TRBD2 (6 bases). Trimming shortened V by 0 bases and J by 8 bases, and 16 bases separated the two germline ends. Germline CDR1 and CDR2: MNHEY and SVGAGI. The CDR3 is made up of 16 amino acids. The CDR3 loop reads CASSYSELANIGELFF. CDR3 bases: TGTGCCAGCAGTTACTCGGAACTAGCTAATATTGGGGAGCTGTTTTTT.

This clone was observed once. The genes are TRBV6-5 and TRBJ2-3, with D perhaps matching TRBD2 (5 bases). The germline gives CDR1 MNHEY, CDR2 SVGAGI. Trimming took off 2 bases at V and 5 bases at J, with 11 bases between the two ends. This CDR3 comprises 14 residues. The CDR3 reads CASSYNSGRDTQYF. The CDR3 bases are TGTGCCAGCAGTTACAACAGCGGAAGAGATACGCAGTATTTT.

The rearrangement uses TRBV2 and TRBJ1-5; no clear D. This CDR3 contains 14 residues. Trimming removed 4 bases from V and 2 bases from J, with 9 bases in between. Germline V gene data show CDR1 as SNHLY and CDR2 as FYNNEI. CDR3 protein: CASSGGGGNQPQHF. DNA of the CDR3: TGTGCCAGCAGTGGGGGAGGTGGCAATCAGCCCCAGCATTTT.